Each of the 15 T cell receptor beta chains below was sequenced from the same sample in a study of identical twins. MiXCR was run by TCRdb on the 5' RACE reads, yielding one entry per CDR3 protein. Among about 810,000 distinct CDR3 sequences, 10% to 15% were seen once, and the ten largest hold around 1.6%. The same data also contributed to another study, on yellow fever vaccine responses in identical twins.

The specimen sequenced was PBMCs. The receptors shown here come from a young woman in good health.

This clonotype appeared a few times. The chain couples TRBV2 to TRBJ2-2; TRBD2 agrees at 13 bases. Germline CDR1 is SNHLY and CDR2 is FYNNEI. The CDR3 spans 14 residues. V shed 8 bases, J shed 6 bases, and the junction held 3 bases outside the gene matches. CDR3 DNA: TGTGCCAGCGGACTAGCGGGAGTCCCCGGGGAGCTGTTTTTT. It yields the protein CASGLAGVPGELFF.

This clonotype was counted many times. The chain uses TRBV10-3 and TRBJ2-3; TRBD2 agrees at 7 bases. Germline trimming cut 6 bases from V and 1 base from J; bases unmatched to any gene: 7. The CDR3 runs to 15 residues. CDR1 and CDR2 from the germline V gene are ENHRY and SYGVKD. The CDR3 reads CAIRSSGLRTDTQYF. In nucleotides, the CDR3 is TGTGCCATCAGGAGTAGCGGGCTACGCACAGATACGCAGTATTTT.

The chain joins TRBV11-2 to TRBJ2-5, with 11 bases that match TRBD1. Per the germline V gene, CDR1 is SGHAT and CDR2 is FQNNGV. The CDR3 runs to 16 residues. The junction had 9 bases not matched to a gene; V was cut back by 4 bases and J by 5 bases. The CDR3 loop is CASSSSRTGGVETQYF. The CDR3, as DNA: TGTGCCAGCAGCTCCTCACGGACAGGGGGCGTGGAGACCCAGTACTTC. The variable domain in full, with the rest retrieved from reference TRBV11-2 and TRBJ2-5, is EAGVAQSPRYKIIEKRQSVAFWCNPISGHATLYWYQQILGQGPKLLIQFQNNGVVDDSQLPKDRFSAERLKGVDSTLKIQPAKLEDSAVYLCASSSSRTGGVETQYFGPGTRLLVL.

This clonotype was counted a few times. The rearrangement uses TRBV5-6 and TRBJ2-4, with D possibly being TRBD2 (7 bases). Germline V gives CDR1 SGHDT, CDR2 YYEEEE. This CDR3 is 14 amino acids long. Trimming took 3 bases from V and 11 from J, leaving 18 bases between them. CDR3 sequence reads: CASSWTGGSSVQYF. CDR3 in DNA: TGTGCCAGCAGCTGGACGGGGGGCAGTTCAGTTCAGTACTTC.

The V and J genes are TRBV4-2 and TRBJ2-7, with 7 bases matching TRBD2. Germline V gene sequence: CDR1 LGHNA, CDR2 YNFKEQ. Germline trimming cut 3 bases from V and 3 bases from J; bases unmatched to any gene: 23. The CDR3 extends over 20 amino acids. CDR3 protein: CASSHIGLAGRSSSIYEQYF. The CDR3 nucleotides read TGTGCCAGCAGCCATATAGGATTAGCGGGCCGCTCTTCCTCGATCTACGAGCAGTACTTC.

This clonotype was counted only a few times. This rearrangement joins TRBV9 to TRBJ2-1, with D unresolved. The CDR3 sequence is 14 residues long. Per the germline V gene, CDR1 is SGDLS and CDR2 is YYNGEE. Trimming left V 4 bases short and J 7 bases short, with 15 bases between. Here the CDR3 DNA reads TGTGCCAGCAGCTCACGGACGCGGCAGAATGAGCAGTTCTTC. As protein: CASSSRTRQNEQFF.

The chain joins TRBV7-9 to TRBJ2-5; D is ambiguous. V was trimmed by 5 bases and J by 6 bases, leaving 7 bases between them. This CDR3 is built from 11 residues. Germline CDR1 and CDR2: SEHNR and FQNEAQ (reference sequence). The DNA for the CDR3 is TGTGCCAGCAGCCGAGATAAGACCCAGTACTTC. Protein: CASSRDKTQYF. Using reference TRBV7-9 and TRBJ2-5 for the parts outside the CDR3, the full variable domain is DTGVSQNPRHKITKRGQNVTFRCDPISEHNRLYWYRQTLGQGPEFLTYFQNEAQLEKSRLLSDRFSAERPKGSFSTLEIQRTEQGDSAMYLCASSRDKTQYFGPGTRLLVL.

This clonotype was counted at least ten times. The chain is built from TRBV29-1 and TRBJ1-4; 8 bases line up with TRBD1. Losses at the gene ends were 0 bases for V and 3 bases for J; bases not matched to a gene: 3. The CDR3 extends over 15 amino acids. The germline gives CDR1 SQVTM, CDR2 ANQGSEA. CDR3 nucleotide sequence: TGCAGCGTTGAAGATCAACAGGGGGCTAATGAAAAACTGTTTTTT. Translating it yields CSVEDQQGANEKLFF.

V gene TRBV6-1 combines with J gene TRBJ2-7; 9 bases align to TRBD2. This CDR3 has 15 amino acids. The V segment lost 6 bases and the J segment 5 bases; nucleotides outside the gene matches: 11. Looked up from germline, CDR1 is MNHNS and CDR2 is SASEGT. CDR3 in DNA: TGTGCCAGCAGCCGGGCCGGGACTAGCAGCCACGAGCAGTACTTC. It encodes CASSRAGTSSHEQYF.

This chain connects TRBV20-1 to TRBJ1-2, with 7 bases that match TRBD1. Trimming took 6 bases from V and 8 from J; bases not matched to a gene: 6. In germline, CDR1 is DFQATT, CDR2 SNEGSKA (reference sequence). The CDR3 extends over 11 amino acids. Written as DNA, the CDR3 is TGCAGTGCAACCGGGACAGCGGGCTACACCTTC. This gives the protein CSATGTAGYTF.

This clonotype was seen only a few times. The rearrangement links TRBV25-1 to TRBJ2-1; tentative D call: TRBD2 (5 bases). CDR3 length: 15 amino acids. V shed 6 bases and J shed 0 bases, with 12 bases lying between them. Looked up from germline, CDR1 is MGHDK and CDR2 is SYGVNS. CDR3 DNA: TGTGCCAGCAGCGGGCCGGGAAGCTCCTACAATGAGCAGTTCTTC. This gives the protein CASSGPGSSYNEQFF.

This clonotype was seen a handful of times. The rearrangement links TRBV20-1 to TRBJ2-3, with 8 nucleotides matching TRBD1. Germline V lookup: CDR1 DFQATT, CDR2 SNEGSKA (reference sequence). The trim removed 6 bases at V and 4 bases at J, leaving 12 bases unmatched. The CDR3 has 15 amino acids. The DNA for the CDR3 is TGCAGTGCGGCCAGAACCGGGACAGGTCCAGATACGCAGTATTTT. This sequence encodes CSAARTGTGPDTQYF.

The table lists this clonotype with a few counts. V gene TRBV10-3 combines with J gene TRBJ2-7; the D gene is possibly TRBD2 (6 bases). Trimming left V 3 bases short and J 3 bases short, with 9 bases between. The CDR3 extends over 13 amino acids. Germline CDR1 and CDR2: ENHRY and SYGVKD. CDR3 nucleotides: TGTGCCATCAGTGATGACGGGAGCTACGAGCAGTACTTC. Its protein product is CAISDDGSYEQYF.

The V gene is TRBV7-9, the J gene TRBJ2-1, with D perhaps matching TRBD1 (6 bases). CDR1 SEHNR and CDR2 FQNEAQ come from the germline V gene (reference sequence). With 2 bases removed from V and 3 bases from J, the gap between germline ends came to 11 bases. The CDR3 has 15 amino acids. The CDR3 loop is CASSLMGHDYNEQFF. The CDR3 DNA is TGTGCCAGCAGCTTAATGGGACACGACTACAATGAGCAGTTCTTC.

This clonotype came up a few times. The chain has TRBV6-1 and TRBJ2-7; D not certain. The germline V gene has CDR1 MNHNS and CDR2 SASEGT. The CDR3 has 12 residues. The V end lost 2 bases, the J end lost 4 bases, and 6 bases lay between the germline ends. CDR3: CASSETRYEQYV. CDR3 DNA sequence: TGTGCCAGCAGTGAAACACGGTACGAGCAGTACGTC.